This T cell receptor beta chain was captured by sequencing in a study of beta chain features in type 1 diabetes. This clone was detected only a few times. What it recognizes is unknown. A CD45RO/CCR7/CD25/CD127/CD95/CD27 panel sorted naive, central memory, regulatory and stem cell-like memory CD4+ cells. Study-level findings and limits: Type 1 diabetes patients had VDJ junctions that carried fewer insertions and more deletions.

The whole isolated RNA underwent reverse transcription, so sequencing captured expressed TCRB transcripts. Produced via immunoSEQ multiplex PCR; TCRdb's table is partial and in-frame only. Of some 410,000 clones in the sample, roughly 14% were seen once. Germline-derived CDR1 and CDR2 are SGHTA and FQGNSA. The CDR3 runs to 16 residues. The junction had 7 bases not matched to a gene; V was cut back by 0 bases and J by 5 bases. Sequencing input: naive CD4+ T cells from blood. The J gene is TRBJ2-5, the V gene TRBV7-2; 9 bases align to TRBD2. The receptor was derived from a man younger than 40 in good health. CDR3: CASSLAMRGGLETQYF. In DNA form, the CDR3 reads TGTGCCAGCAGCTTAGCCATGCGGGGGGGCCTCGAGACCCAGTACTTC.